The T cell receptor (beta chain) under discussion was sequenced for a study of blood T cell repertoires in COVID-19. This CDR3 has 14 amino acids. Per germline, CDR1 SGHDT and CDR2 YYEEEE. The V gene end was trimmed by 4 bases and the J gene end by 7 bases; junction bases not matched to a gene: 7. Sequencing was performed with immunoSEQ multiplex PCR; in TCRdb, only in-frame clones are kept and a portion is missing. The sample lists a few hundred thousand clones; approximately 81% were seen once. The chain has TRBV5-6 and TRBJ1-2, with 10 bases identical to TRBD1. This receptor was identified in a woman older than 75 with COVID-19, enrolled during active disease. The material sequenced was peripheral blood. The CDR3: CASSPPGQGFGYTF. The CDR3 DNA follows: TGTGCCAGCAGCCCCCCGGGACAGGGGTTTGGCTACACCTTC. Using reference TRBV5-6 and TRBJ1-2 for the parts outside the CDR3, the full variable domain is DAGVTQSPTHLIKTRGQQVTLRCSPKSGHDTVSWYQQALGQGPQFIFQYYEEEERQRGNFPDRFSGHQFPNYSSELNVNALLLGDSALYLCASSPPGQGFGYTFGSGTRLTVV.